The text below deals with one TCR beta chain. Its antigen is still unknown. Trimming removed 0 bases from V and 6 bases from J, with 9 bases in between. Germline CDR1 SGHRS, CDR2 YFSETQ. The CDR3 spans 13 residues. The data were obtained in a study of T cell responses to AZD1222 COVID-19 vaccine. The wider study: Second-dose timings of about 4 or about 12 weeks were pooled.

Repertoires were generated with immunoSEQ multiplex PCR, while TCRdb's copy carries only in-frame clones and drops some. The sample lists 180,000 or so clones, 90% to 95% occurring once. Study-wide findings and caveats: Vaccination with two AZD1222 doses was followed by a rise in Spike-specific TCR breadth and depth. The donors showed a predominance of white British ancestry and of females, with possible underestimation of clonal diversity. Spike-wide coverage was observed for vaccine-associated CD4 TCRs, with dominant responses at 160-218 and 743-854.

The genes are TRBV5-1 and TRBJ1-2, with D unclear. The TCR was taken from an adult in good health. Here the sequenced sample was peripheral blood, taken on day 0 of AZD1222 vaccination. The CDR3 DNA reads TGCGCCAGCAGCTTGGAGGGAATAAATGGCTACACCTTC. Translating it yields CASSLEGINGYTF.